Below are 6 T cell receptor beta chains sequenced from a single sample in a study of response to subunit inactivated influenza vaccine. TCRdb called the RT-PCR reads again in MiXCR, with one record for every CDR3 protein. This table has approximately 300,000 distinct CDR3 sequences, roughly 22% appearing once. Sequencing was performed on PBMCs from blood, taken approximately 20 months after vaccination. These receptors were obtained from a man aged 50-75 years who received an inactivated influenza vaccine.

V is TRBV12-3 or TRBV12-4 and J is TRBJ1-6, with D perhaps TRBD1 (5 bases). The CDR3 spans 15 residues. Deletions cut 6 bases from V and 0 bases from J, with 9 bases between. The CDR3: CASSRQSSYNSPLHF. The DNA of the CDR3 is TGTGCCAGCAGCCGACAGAGCTCCTATAATTCACCCCTCCACTTT.

The J gene is TRBJ2-3, the V gene TRBV20-1; D call uncertain. Trimming shortened V by 3 bases and J by 2 bases, and 9 bases separated the two germline ends. The germline gives CDR1 DFQATT, CDR2 SNEGSKA (reference sequence). This CDR3 region has 13 residues. The CDR3 region has the DNA TGCAGTGCTAGGTCTGGGAACACAGATACGCAGTATTTT. Amino acids: CSARSGNTDTQYF.

The chain joins TRBV4-3 to TRBJ1-6; D might be TRBD1 (5 bases). Trimming cost V 0 bases and J 7 bases, with 7 bases left between them. There are 14 residues in the CDR3. The germline CDR1 and CDR2 sequences are LGHNA and YSLEER. DNA for the CDR3: TGCGCCAGCAGCCAAGATTGGGGGAATTCACCCCTCCACTTT. Translation: CASSQDWGNSPLHF.

The chain combines TRBV4-2 with TRBJ1-1; D not resolved. Per germline, CDR1 LGHNA and CDR2 YNFKEQ. Deletions cut 1 base from V and 0 bases from J, with 12 bases between. The CDR3 runs 16 residues. CDR3 sequence reads: CASSQVRHNLNTEAFF. CDR3 bases: TGTGCCAGCAGCCAAGTTAGACACAACTTGAACACTGAAGCTTTCTTT.

At least ten counts were recorded for this clonotype. The chain carries TRBV20-1 and TRBJ1-2; weak D call: TRBD1 (5 bases). CDR1 and CDR2 (germline): DFQATT, SNEGSKA (reference sequence). With 3 bases removed from V and 8 bases from J, the gap between germline ends came to 19 bases. This CDR3 contains 14 residues. The CDR3 DNA follows: TGCAGTGCTAGGCCCGACAGCCCGGCCCAGGGCTACACCTTC. It yields the protein CSARPDSPAQGYTF.

CDR3 bases: TGTGCCAGCAACCGGGCCGCCGGGAATCAGCCCCAGCATTTT. Translated, it gives CASNRAAGNQPQHF. This chain uses TRBV28 with TRBJ1-5, with D hard to call. Trimming removed 7 bases from V and 4 bases from J, with 14 bases in between. Germline CDR1 reads MDHEN; CDR2 reads SYDVKM. The CDR3 runs to 14 residues.